This T cell receptor beta chain came from a study of blood T cell repertoires in COVID-19. Sequenced by immunoSEQ multiplex PCR; TCRdb stores in-frame clones only, minus some. The profile covers roughly 140,000 clones, with about four fifths appearing a single time and around 3.4% taken by the ten largest. The TCR originated in a man aged 70 or older who had recovered from COVID-19. The specimen was peripheral blood.

CDR3 bases: TGTGCCAGCAGTGCCACAGGGCCAGAAAGCACAGATACGCAGTATTTT. Its translation: CASSATGPESTDTQYF. The genes are TRBV27 and TRBJ2-3, with a weak D call TRBD1 (6 bases). The CDR3 runs to 16 residues. V gave up 5 bases and J gave up 0 bases, with 15 bases separating them. Per germline, CDR1 MNHEY and CDR2 SMNVEV (reference sequence).